This TCR beta chain was recovered during a study of T cells in Graves' hyperthyroidism and ophthalmopathy. TCR beta CDR3 region amplification was performed from RNA transcripts. Researchers ran a first-round RT-PCR on the TCR CDR3 using the HTBI primer set. A single record per CDR3 protein comes from TCRdb applying MiXCR to the multiplex PCR reads. The sample comprises 400,000 or so distinct CDR3 sequences, around 15% of which are singletons, and 25% to 30% rests with the top ten. This CDR3 is built from 14 residues. V lost 2 bases and J lost 5, with 12 bases in between. Germline CDR1 and CDR2: LNHDA and SQIVND (reference sequence).

The sequence derives from a man aged 50 or older with Graves' ophthalmopathy. The rearrangement links TRBV19 to TRBJ1-1, with D possibly being TRBD1 (6 bases). Sequencing used blood. The CDR3 DNA reads TGTGCCAGTAGTATAACACAGAGGGGGACTGAAGCTTTCTTT. Residues: CASSITQRGTEAFF.